This T cell receptor (beta chain) was recovered during a study of shared clonotypes between healthy human individuals. Study-wide points: Clonotype sharing among the donors was expected to vary with sequencing depth. The study's rarefaction showed incomplete sorted-subset sequencing despite large depth. Generally, naive subsets came out with larger estimated richness than memory subsets.

V lost 2 bases, J lost 6 bases, and 8 bases stayed unmatched. The CDR3 has 15 amino acids. The germline V gene has CDR1 MGHRA and CDR2 YSYEKL. Investigators divided CD4+ cells into CD45RA+ naive and CD45RA-negative memory subsets. Repertoires were generated with immunoSEQ multiplex PCR, while TCRdb's copy carries only in-frame clones and drops some. The sample has about 2.4 million clones, 80% to 95% seen once; the top ten hold 0.36%. About this clone: Its antigen remains unknown.

This TCR derives from a man between 18 and 29 years old in good health. Some clones in this sample may be carry-over from other donors' samples. The sequencing input was naive CD4+ T cells from PBMCs. The sample's subset: CD45RA+ positively selected. This chain joins TRBV4-1 and TRBJ2-3; 7 positions agree with TRBD2. The CDR3: CASSQLGGSRDTQYF. DNA for the CDR3: TGCGCCAGCAGCCAATTGGGCGGGAGCAGGGATACGCAGTATTTT.